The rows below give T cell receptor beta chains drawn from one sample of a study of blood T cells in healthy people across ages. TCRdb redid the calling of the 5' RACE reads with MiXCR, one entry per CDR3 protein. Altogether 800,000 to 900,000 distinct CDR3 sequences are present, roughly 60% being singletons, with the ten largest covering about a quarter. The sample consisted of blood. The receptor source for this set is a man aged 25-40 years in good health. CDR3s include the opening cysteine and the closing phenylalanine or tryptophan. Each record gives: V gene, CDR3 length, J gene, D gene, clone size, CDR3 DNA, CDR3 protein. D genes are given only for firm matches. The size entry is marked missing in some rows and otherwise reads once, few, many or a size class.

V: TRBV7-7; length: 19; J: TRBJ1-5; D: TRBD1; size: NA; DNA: TGTGCTAGCAGCTTAGGCCCCCCTACAGGGGAAGGAAGCAATCAGCCCCAGCATTTT; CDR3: CASSLGPPTGEGSNQPQHF
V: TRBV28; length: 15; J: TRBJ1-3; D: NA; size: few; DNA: TGTGCCAGCCGGACAGACAGGTTCTCTGGAAACACCATATATTTT; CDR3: CASRTDRFSGNTIYF
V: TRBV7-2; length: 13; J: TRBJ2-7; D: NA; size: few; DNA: TGTGCCAGCAGCTTAGATGCTCCATACGAGCAGTACTTC; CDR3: CASSLDAPYEQYF
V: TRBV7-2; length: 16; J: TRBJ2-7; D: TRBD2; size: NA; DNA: TGTGCCAGCAGCTTAGTAAGCGGGGGTCCTACCTACGAGCAGTACTTC; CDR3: CASSLVSGGPTYEQYF
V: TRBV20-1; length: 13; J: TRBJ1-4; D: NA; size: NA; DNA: TGCAGTGCCCGGACTAGCGGGGATGAAAAACTGTTTTTT; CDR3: CSARTSGDEKLFF
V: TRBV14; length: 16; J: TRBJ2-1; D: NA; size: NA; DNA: TGTGCCAGCAGCCAATCACAGAACGGGTACCACAATGAGCAGTTCTTC; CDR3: CASSQSQNGYHNEQFF
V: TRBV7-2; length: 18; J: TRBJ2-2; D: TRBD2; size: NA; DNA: TGTGCCAGCAGCTTGACTAGCCAGGTATCAGCGAACACCGGGGAGCTGTTTTTT; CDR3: CASSLTSQVSANTGELFF
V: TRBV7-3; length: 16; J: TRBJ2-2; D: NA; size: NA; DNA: TGTGCCAGCAGCTCGGGCCCGGCAGAAAACACCGGGGAGCTGTTTTTT; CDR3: CASSSGPAENTGELFF
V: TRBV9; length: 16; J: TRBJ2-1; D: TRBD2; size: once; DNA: TGTGCCAGCAGCCCCGGGGTAGCGGGGTACTACAATGAGCAGTTCTTC; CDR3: CASSPGVAGYYNEQFF
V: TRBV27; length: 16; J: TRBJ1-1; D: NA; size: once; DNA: TGTGCCAGCAGTCCCCTGGCAGGGGCTCCTAACACTGAAGCTTTCTTT; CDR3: CASSPLAGAPNTEAFF
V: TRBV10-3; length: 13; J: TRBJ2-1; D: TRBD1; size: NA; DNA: TGTGCCACCGGACCGGGACAGCCAAATGAGCAGTTCTTC; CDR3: CATGPGQPNEQFF
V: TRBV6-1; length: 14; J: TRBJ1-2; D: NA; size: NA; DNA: TGTGCCAGCAGTGGAACGAGACAGAACTATGGCTACACCTTC; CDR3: CASSGTRQNYGYTF
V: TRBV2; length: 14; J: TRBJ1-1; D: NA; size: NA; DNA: TGTGCCAGCAGGAGGGGAGGTAAAGGCACTGAAGCTTTCTTT; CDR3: CASRRGGKGTEAFF
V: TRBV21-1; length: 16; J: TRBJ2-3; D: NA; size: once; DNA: TGTGCCAGCAGCATCCTGGCTAGCGGGGGCGCAGATACGCAGTATTTT; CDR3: CASSILASGGADTQYF
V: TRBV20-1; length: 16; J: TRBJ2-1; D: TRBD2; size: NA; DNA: TGCAGTGCTAGAGATCGAAGCGGGGGGCACTACAATGAGCAGTTCTTC; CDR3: CSARDRSGGHYNEQFF
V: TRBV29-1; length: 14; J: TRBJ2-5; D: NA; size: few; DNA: TGCAGCGTTGAAGATCATAGGACTCCCGCGGGGCAGTACTTC; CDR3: CSVEDHRTPAGQYF
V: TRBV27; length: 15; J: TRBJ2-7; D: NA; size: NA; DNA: TGTGCCAGCAGTTTAGCGGCAGGGATCTCCTACGAGCAGTACTTC; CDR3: CASSLAAGISYEQYF
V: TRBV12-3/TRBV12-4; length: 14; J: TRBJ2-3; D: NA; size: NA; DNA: TGTGCCAGCAGTTCCGGACCTAGCACAGATATGCAGTATTTT; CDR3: CASSSGPSTDMQYF
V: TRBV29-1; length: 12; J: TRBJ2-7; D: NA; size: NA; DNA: TGCAGCGTTGGGGACAATGATCGCGAGCAGTACTTC; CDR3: CSVGDNDREQYF
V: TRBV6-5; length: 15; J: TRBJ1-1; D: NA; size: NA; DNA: TGTGCCAGCAGTTACTCGTTTGTACAGAACACTGAAGCTTTCTTT; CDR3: CASSYSFVQNTEAFF
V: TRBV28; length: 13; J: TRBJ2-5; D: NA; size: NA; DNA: TGTTACGCTGGACGCCCAGCCCAAGAGACCCAGTACTTC; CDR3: CYAGRPAQETQYF
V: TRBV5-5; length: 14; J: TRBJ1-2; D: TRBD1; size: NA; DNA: TGTGCCAGCAGTTGGGGACAGGGGAACTATGGCTACACCTTC; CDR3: CASSWGQGNYGYTF
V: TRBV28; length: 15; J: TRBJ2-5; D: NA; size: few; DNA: TGTGCCAGCAGGGTTGACACGCTGTACCAAGAGACCCAGTACTTC; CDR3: CASRVDTLYQETQYF
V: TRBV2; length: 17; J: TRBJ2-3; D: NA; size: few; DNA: TGTGCCAGCAGTGAAGCGCGGCCCGGACTAACCACAGATACGCAGTATTTT; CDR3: CASSEARPGLTTDTQYF